Listed below are T cell receptor beta chains from one sample, sequenced in a study of OX40 agonist ivuxolimab in advanced cancers. Only in-frame clones appear in the TCRdb table, and some are missing; sequencing was by immunoSEQ multiplex PCR. The sample records around 140,000 clones, just over 90% being singletons. Specimen: CD4+ or CD8+ T cells sorted from blood, collected in a trial of the OX40 agonist ivuxolimab. The receptors were sampled from an adult with an advanced solid tumor such as melanoma, head and neck, liver or kidney cancer. The CDR3 runs from the conserved cysteine through the conserved F or W. A D gene is named only where the DNA matches it firmly. Where a row states a size, it is once, few, many or the class of an expanded clone; other rows omit it.

V,J,D,size,CDR3,DNA
TRBV27,TRBJ2-7,NA,NA,CASSLLGGRVRRDEQYF,TGTGCCAGCAGTTTATTGGGCGGGCGAGTGAGGAGGGACGAGCAGTACTTC
TRBV7-7,TRBJ2-3,NA,NA,CASSPTRGTDTQYF,TGTGCTAGCAGCCCCACCAGGGGTACAGATACGCAGTATTTT
TRBV2,TRBJ2-7,NA,NA,CASSESGFGEQYF,TGTGCCAGCAGTGAATCAGGGTTCGGCGAGCAGTACTTC
TRBV7-2,TRBJ2-5,NA,NA,CASRSGLGVWETQYF,TGTGCCAGCAGGTCGGGTCTGGGGGTTTGGGAGACCCAGTACTTC
TRBV6-1,TRBJ2-3,NA,NA,CASSVNSATSTDTQYF,TGTGCCAGCAGTGTGAACTCGGCCACCAGCACAGATACGCAGTATTTT
TRBV5-4,TRBJ1-2,NA,NA,CASSLVAGVRYGYTF,TGTGCCAGCAGCTTGGTCGCGGGGGTCAGATATGGCTACACCTTC
TRBV5-1,TRBJ2-3,TRBD2,NA,CASSLGVSGSTDTQYF,TGCGCCAGCAGCTTGGGGGTTAGCGGGAGCACAGATACGCAGTATTTT
TRBV6-5,TRBJ2-7,NA,NA,CASSLAAYYEQYF,TGTGCCAGCAGTCTGGCAGCCTACTACGAGCAGTACTTC
TRBV28,TRBJ2-7,NA,NA,CASSSTGSPPEQYF,TGTGCCAGCAGTTCTACAGGGTCGCCCCCCGAGCAGTACTTC
TRBV5-6,TRBJ1-1,TRBD1,NA,CASSWDTGGATEAFF,TGTGCCAGCAGCTGGGATACAGGGGGCGCGACTGAAGCTTTCTTT
TRBV5-1,TRBJ1-6,NA,once,CASSLPGNSPLHF,TGCGCCAGCAGCTTACCAGGGAATTCACCCCTCCACTTT
TRBV5-4,TRBJ2-7,NA,NA,CASSRNRDTRYEQYF,TGTGCCAGCAGCCGAAACCGGGACACGCGCTACGAGCAGTACTTC
TRBV27,TRBJ1-4,TRBD1,NA,CASSLRRGNEKLFF,TGTGCCAGCAGTTTACGCAGGGGGAATGAAAAACTGTTTTTT
TRBV11-1,TRBJ2-7,TRBD2,NA,CASSSTSANSYEQYF,TGTGCCAGCAGCAGTACTAGCGCGAACTCCTACGAGCAGTACTTC
TRBV6-6,TRBJ1-1,NA,NA,CASSYSQRNTEAFF,TGTGCCAGCAGTTACTCGCAAAGGAACACTGAAGCTTTCTTT
TRBV5-4,TRBJ2-7,NA,once,CASSSLGGTDIYEQYF,TGTGCCAGCAGCTCACTAGGAGGGACCGATATCTACGAGCAGTACTTC
TRBV7-9,TRBJ2-1,NA,NA,CASSLVLAGDNEQFF,TGTGCCAGCAGCTTAGTACTAGCCGGGGACAATGAGCAGTTCTTC
TRBV10-1,TRBJ2-5,NA,NA,CASSEGEGYQETQYF,TGCGCCAGCAGTGAAGGAGAAGGGTACCAAGAGACCCAGTACTTC
TRBV6-5,TRBJ2-1,TRBD2,once,CASSWTSGDNNEQFF,TGTGCCAGCAGCTGGACTAGCGGGGACAACAATGAGCAGTTCTTC
TRBV11-1,TRBJ2-1,NA,NA,CASSFGGRSTGRQFF,TGTGCCAGCAGCTTCGGAGGACGCTCCACAGGAAGGCAGTTCTTC
TRBV7-2,TRBJ2-7,TRBD2,NA,CASSPYSSGGLYEQYF,TGTGCCAGCAGCCCCTACTCTAGCGGTGGACTCTACGAGCAGTACTTC
TRBV28,TRBJ2-2,TRBD1,once,CASSPTGVGGELFF,TGTGCCAGCAGTCCTACAGGGGTCGGCGGGGAGCTGTTTTTT
TRBV15,TRBJ2-1,NA,NA,CATSRVALRGSPYNEQFF,TGTGCCACCAGCAGAGTTGCATTGCGGGGTTCACCCTACAATGAGCAGTTCTTC
TRBV28,TRBJ2-7,TRBD1,NA,CASSLTGTGNFEQYF,TGTGCCAGCAGTTTAACCGGGACAGGGAATTTCGAGCAGTACTTC
TRBV29-1,TRBJ1-2,TRBD1,few,CSVYGTGVNYGYTF,TGCAGCGTTTACGGGACAGGGGTAAACTATGGCTACACCTTC
TRBV14,TRBJ2-3,TRBD2,NA,CASSQRVTSGNTDTQYF,TGTGCCAGCAGCCAGAGGGTGACTAGCGGGAACACAGATACGCAGTATTTT
TRBV19,TRBJ2-1,NA,NA,CASSIFAGSADEQFF,TGTGCCAGTAGTATTTTTGCGGGATCTGCGGATGAGCAGTTCTTC
TRBV7-3,TRBJ2-1,TRBD1,NA,CASSQDRVSYNEQFF,TGTGCCAGCAGCCAGGACAGGGTCTCCTACAATGAGCAGTTCTTC
TRBV28,TRBJ1-1,NA,NA,CASSFPPGANTEAFF,TGTGCCAGCAGTTTTCCTCCAGGGGCGAACACTGAAGCTTTCTTT
TRBV9,TRBJ1-1,TRBD1,few,CASSDESQGEWTEAFF,TGTGCCAGCAGCGATGAGTCCCAGGGGGAGTGGACTGAAGCTTTCTTT
TRBV11-2,TRBJ1-2,NA,few,CASSLGVNYGYTF,TGTGCCAGCAGCTTAGGAGTAAACTATGGCTACACCTTC
TRBV5-6,TRBJ2-7,NA,NA,CASSLGGSGAFRYEQYF,TGTGCCAGCAGCTTGGGAGGTTCAGGGGCCTTCCGTTACGAGCAGTACTTC
TRBV7-3,TRBJ2-1,TRBD2,NA,CASSLEVLAGYNEQFF,TGTGCCAGCAGCCTCGAGGTACTAGCGGGTTACAATGAGCAGTTCTTC
TRBV11-3,TRBJ2-1,NA,NA,CASSQQAGSYNEQFF,TGTGCCAGCAGCCAACAAGCGGGCTCCTACAATGAGCAGTTCTTC
TRBV5-4,TRBJ2-4,NA,NA,CASSYGQTAKNIQYF,TGTGCCAGCAGTTACGGACAGACCGCCAAAAACATTCAGTACTTC
TRBV11-2,TRBJ1-1,NA,NA,CASSLLKLMNTEAFF,TGTGCCAGCAGCTTATTAAAGCTCATGAACACTGAAGCTTTCTTT
TRBV5-5,TRBJ1-2,NA,NA,CASSLYGEPYGYTF,TGTGCCAGCAGCTTGTACGGGGAACCCTATGGCTACACCTTC
TRBV7-3,TRBJ1-4,TRBD1,NA,CASSLDRDSRLEKLFF,TGTGCCAGCAGCCTCGATAGGGACAGTCGTTTGGAAAAACTGTTTTTT
TRBV19,TRBJ2-4,NA,NA,CASSGPGLAKNIQYF,TGTGCCAGTAGTGGGCCGGGGCTAGCCAAAAACATTCAGTACTTC
TRBV5-8,TRBJ1-3,TRBD1,NA,CASSLGTGSGNTIYF,TGTGCCAGCAGCTTGGGGACAGGCTCTGGAAACACCATATATTTT
TRBV29-1,TRBJ1-1,NA,NA,CSSGGPSMNTEAFF,TGCAGCTCTGGGGGGCCTTCCATGAACACTGAAGCTTTCTTT
TRBV5-4,TRBJ2-7,NA,NA,CASSPGDTPYEQYF,TGTGCCAGCAGCCCCGGGGACACACCCTACGAGCAGTACTTC
TRBV5-1,TRBJ2-7,TRBD2,NA,CASSVHGTSGAYEQYF,TGCGCCAGCAGCGTGCATGGGACTAGCGGAGCCTACGAGCAGTACTTC
TRBV6-5,TRBJ1-1,NA,once,CASSYLEMYTEAFF,TGTGCCAGCAGTTACCTCGAAATGTACACTGAAGCTTTCTTT
TRBV19,TRBJ1-5,NA,NA,CASSNIPVTPAEPQHF,TGTGCCAGTAGTAATATCCCCGTGACACCGGCAGAGCCCCAGCATTTT
TRBV5-8,TRBJ2-3,NA,NA,CASSHSRDPDTQYF,TGTGCCAGCAGCCACTCAAGGGATCCAGATACGCAGTATTTT
TRBV11-2,TRBJ2-7,TRBD2,NA,CASSLELGGPEQYF,TGTGCCAGCAGCTTAGAACTGGGAGGGCCCGAGCAGTACTTC
TRBV28,TRBJ1-1,TRBD1,NA,CASRRTGGRFLNTEAFF,TGTGCCAGCAGACGGACAGGGGGCAGATTTTTGAACACTGAAGCTTTCTTT
TRBV19,TRBJ1-1,NA,NA,CASSLYTGKNTEAFF,TGTGCCAGTAGTCTATACACCGGGAAGAACACTGAAGCTTTCTTT
TRBV30,TRBJ2-4,TRBD2,NA,CAWSLAGRWDIQYF,TGTGCCTGGAGCCTAGCGGGACGATGGGACATTCAGTACTTC
TRBV5-6,TRBJ2-1,TRBD1,NA,CASSLPDRDRVTNEQFF,TGTGCCAGCAGCTTACCCGACCGGGACAGGGTAACCAATGAGCAGTTCTTC
TRBV10-1,TRBJ2-7,TRBD1,once,CASSERPGGSYEQYF,TGCGCCAGCAGTGAGAGGCCAGGGGGCTCCTACGAGCAGTACTTC
TRBV9,TRBJ2-4,TRBD2,once,CASSGGTSGSYIQYF,TGTGCCAGCAGCGGAGGGACTAGCGGGAGCTACATTCAGTACTTC
TRBV9,TRBJ2-1,TRBD2,NA,CASSVAKGPSGASSYNEQFF,TGTGCCAGCAGCGTAGCTAAAGGTCCTAGCGGGGCCAGCTCCTACAATGAGCAGTTCTTC
TRBV5-6,TRBJ1-2,NA,NA,CASSLNYGYTF,TGTGCCAGCAGCCTAAACTATGGCTACACCTTC
TRBV5-1,TRBJ2-6,TRBD2,NA,CASSLVWARTSGTGANVLTF,TGCGCCAGCAGCTTGGTTTGGGCCCGGACTAGCGGCACTGGGGCCAACGTCCTGACTTTC
TRBV6-6,TRBJ1-2,TRBD1,NA,CASSYSPRGRNGYTF,TGTGCCAGCAGTTACTCGCCCAGGGGGCGAAATGGCTACACCTTC
TRBV14,TRBJ2-5,NA,NA,CASSLQGVETQYF,TGTGCCAGCAGCCTCCAGGGAGTAGAGACCCAGTACTTC
TRBV19,TRBJ1-1,NA,NA,CASSIREAEAFF,TGTGCCAGTAGTATAAGGGAGGCTGAAGCTTTCTTT
TRBV2,TRBJ2-1,TRBD2,NA,CASTLEREGSRKIF,TGTGCCAGCACCCTTGAGCGGGAGGGCTCAAGGAAGATCTTC